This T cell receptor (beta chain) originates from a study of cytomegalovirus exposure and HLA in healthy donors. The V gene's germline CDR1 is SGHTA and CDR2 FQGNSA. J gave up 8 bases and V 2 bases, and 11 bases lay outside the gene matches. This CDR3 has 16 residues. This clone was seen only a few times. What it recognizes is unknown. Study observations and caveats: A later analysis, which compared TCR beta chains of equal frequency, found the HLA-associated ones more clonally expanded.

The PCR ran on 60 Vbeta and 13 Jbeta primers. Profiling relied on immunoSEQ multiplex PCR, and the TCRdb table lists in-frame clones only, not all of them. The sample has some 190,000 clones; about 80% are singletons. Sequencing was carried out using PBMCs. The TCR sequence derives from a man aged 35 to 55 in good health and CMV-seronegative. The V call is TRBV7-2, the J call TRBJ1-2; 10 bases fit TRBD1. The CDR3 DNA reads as TGTGCCAGCAGCTTATCAGGGTTAGAGGGACAGGGGGGCTACACCTTC. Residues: CASSLSGLEGQGGYTF.